These 13 T cell receptor beta chains originate from one sample sequenced in a study of radiotherapy plus CTLA-4 blockade in lung cancer. TCRdb keeps only in-frame clones here, not all; method: immunoSEQ multiplex PCR. The table includes 40,000 to 60,000 clones, around 86% detected once. Sequences were derived from peripheral blood, sampled from a patient treated with radiotherapy plus ipilimumab. These receptors were taken from a human donor with non-small cell lung cancer who had stable disease on radiotherapy plus ipilimumab.

The V and J genes are TRBV11-2 and TRBJ2-1, with 12 positions matching TRBD2. Trimming cost V 5 bases and J 8 bases; bases outside gene matches: 7. CDR1 and CDR2 from the germline V gene are SGHAT and FQNNGV. This CDR3 is built from 15 residues. This chain's CDR3 is CASSPLAGGPHEQFF. DNA of the CDR3: TGTGCCAGCAGCCCTCTAGCGGGAGGGCCCCATGAGCAGTTCTTC. The complete variable domain, with remaining parts taken from reference TRBV11-2 and TRBJ2-1, reads EAGVAQSPRYKIIEKRQSVAFWCNPISGHATLYWYQQILGQGPKLLIQFQNNGVVDDSQLPKDRFSAERLKGVDSTLKIQPAKLEDSAVYLCASSPLAGGPHEQFFGPGTRLTVL.

This chain connects TRBV4-3 to TRBJ2-7; D is possibly TRBD1 (6 bases). V was clipped by 3 bases and J by 0 bases, with 9 bases between them. This CDR3 contains 14 residues. Germline V gene data show CDR1 as LGHNA and CDR2 as YSLEER. Here the CDR3 reads CASSQGHLSYEQYF. The CDR3 coding sequence is TGCGCCAGCAGCCAGGGACACCTCTCCTACGAGCAGTACTTC.

Only one count was recorded for this clone. This chain links TRBV5-1 with TRBJ2-5; 8 bases fit TRBD2. The end of the DNA fits TRBJ2-7 better, so the J call may be wrong. Germline-derived CDR1 and CDR2 are SGHRS and YFSETQ. CDR3 size: 14 residues. CDR3 sequence: CASSPGGREYEQYF. CDR3 DNA sequence: TGCGCCAGCTCCCCGGGGGGGCGGGAGTACGAGCAGTACTTC.

This chain links TRBV28 with TRBJ1-4, with D possibly TRBD1 on 6 matching bases. The CDR3 consists of 16 residues. The V end lost 6 bases, the J end lost 5 bases, and 19 bases lay between the germline ends. Germline CDR1 and CDR2: MDHEN and SYDVKM. The CDR3 loop is CASSTITGTRNEKLFF. The CDR3 DNA reads as TGTGCCAGCAGCACAATTACCGGGACAAGGAATGAAAAACTGTTTTTT.

The V and J genes are TRBV2 and TRBJ2-3; TRBD1 matches 8 bases. Germline trimming cut 7 bases from V and 4 bases from J; bases unmatched to any gene: 7. Germline CDR1 is SNHLY and CDR2 is FYNNEI. CDR3 length: 14 residues. DNA of the CDR3: TGTGCCAGCACTGGACAGGGAGAGGCAGATACGCAGTATTTT. It yields the protein CASTGQGEADTQYF.

The rearrangement links TRBV27 to TRBJ2-1; 9 nucleotides match TRBD2. Per germline, CDR1 MNHEY and CDR2 SMNVEV (reference sequence). This CDR3 comprises 18 residues. Trimming at V came to 0 bases and at J to 0 bases, leaving 6 bases not matched to a gene. The CDR3 DNA is TGTGCCAGCAGTTTATCAGCGGGAGGCCTCAGCTCCTACAATGAGCAGTTCTTC. Protein product: CASSLSAGGLSSYNEQFF.

J is TRBJ2-1 and V is TRBV28, with 10 bases that match TRBD2. The CDR3 spans 15 residues. CDR1 and CDR2 (germline): MDHEN, SYDVKM. With V trimmed by 8 bases and J by 7 bases, 11 bases remained unmatched. Here the CDR3 reads CASRGGTSERNEQFF. DNA for the CDR3: TGTGCCAGCCGCGGCGGGACTAGCGAAAGGAATGAGCAGTTCTTC.

V and J are TRBV27 and TRBJ1-2; a possible D gene is TRBD1 (5 bases). Germline CDR1 is MNHEY and CDR2 is SMNVEV (reference sequence). This CDR3 comprises 17 residues. V was cut by 3 bases and J by 2 bases, with 19 bases left in between. As DNA, the CDR3 is TGTGCCAGCAGTTTGGTGGGGGGAGGGGTCGGGAACTATGGCTACACCTTC. This encodes CASSLVGGGVGNYGYTF.

The V gene is TRBV6-1, the J gene TRBJ1-4, with 8 bases identical to TRBD1. This CDR3 has 13 amino acids. CDR1 MNHNS and CDR2 SASEGT come from the germline V gene. DNA of the CDR3: TGTGCTTCGGCGGGACAGGCGAATGAAAAACTGTTTTTT. Amino acids: CASAGQANEKLFF.

This sequence joins TRBV23-1 and TRBJ2-7, with a possible D match to TRBD1 (5 bases). TRBV23-1 is annotated as an ORF whose role is uncertain. This CDR3 comprises 14 residues. Trimming shortened V by 3 bases and J by 0 bases, and 9 bases separated the two germline ends. The DNA of the CDR3 is TGCGCCAGCAGTCACATCGACAGCTCCTACGAGCAGTACTTC. It specifies CASSHIDSSYEQYF.

This chain links TRBV7-2 with TRBJ2-7, with 9 bases that match TRBD2. Germline values: CDR1 SGHTA, CDR2 FQGNSA. This CDR3 comprises 14 residues. With 5 bases clipped from V and 3 bases from J, the junction kept 5 bases outside the gene matches. The CDR3 DNA sequence: TGTGCCAGCAGCCAGGGACTAGCCCTCTACGAGCAGTACTTC. It yields the protein CASSQGLALYEQYF.

This chain links TRBV12-5 with TRBJ1-5; D gene ambiguous. The CDR3 extends over 12 amino acids. Between the trimmed V and J ends, which lost 1 base and 5 bases, there was a span of 3 bases. Looked up from germline, CDR1 is LGHNT and CDR2 is FRNRAP. The CDR3 sequence: CASGLADQPQHF. For the CDR3, the DNA is TGTGCTAGTGGTTTGGCCGATCAGCCCCAGCATTTT.

The CDR3 sequence is CASSPSGMDTQYF. For the CDR3, the DNA is TGTGCCAGCAGCCCCTCCGGGATGGATACGCAGTATTTT. The V call is TRBV7-3, the J call TRBJ2-3; tentative D call: TRBD2 (5 bases). V lost 5 bases and J 6 bases, leaving 12 bases between the germline ends. The CDR3 runs to 13 residues. Germline lookup yields CDR1 SGHTA and CDR2 FQGTGA. The full variable domain, with the rest looked up from reference TRBV7-3 and TRBJ2-3, is GAGVSQTPSNKVTEKGKYVELRCDPISGHTALYWYRQSLGQGPEFLIYFQGTGAADDSGLPNDRFFAVRPEGSVSTLKIQRTERGDSAVYLCASSPSGMDTQYFGPGTRLTVL.